This T cell receptor (beta chain) was found in a study of PD-L1 blockade in urothelial cancer. The overall study: At some point between 2012 and 2014, patients got going on atezolizumab, taking 1,200 mg intravenously every 3 weeks. Blood analyses occurred 3 weeks (second dose) and 6 weeks post treatment start.

This clone is a singleton in its sample. Additional DNA sequences in this sample encode the identical CDR3. The method was immunoSEQ multiplex PCR; TCRdb's version includes in-frame clones alone and lacks a portion of them. Found here are roughly 40,000 clones, about 90% of them singletons; the top ten hold 7.3%. V shed 4 bases and J 0 bases; nucleotides not matched to a gene: 1. This CDR3 contains 16 residues. In germline, CDR1 is SGHTA, CDR2 FQGTGA. Time point denoted: peripheral blood 6 weeks after treatment start. Each patient's cancer was a locally advanced or metastatic urothelial carcinoma. The receptor was isolated from a man in his 70s with urothelial cancer. The sample in question was PBMCs, obtained around atezolizumab (anti-PD-L1) treatment. The rearrangement uses TRBV7-3 and TRBJ2-3, with 13 bases matching TRBD2. CDR3 bases: TGTGCCAGCAGCTCGGGACTAGCGGGGAGCACAGATACGCAGTATTTT. This gives the protein CASSSGLAGSTDTQYF.